The 21 T cell receptor beta chains listed next were all sequenced from one sample in a study of tumor and adjacent non-tumor tissue in lung cancer. The library came from three nested PCR rounds adapted from ARM-PCR protocols. From the multiplex PCR reads, TCRdb called clonotypes with MiXCR, one entry per CDR3 protein. This sample yields some 200,000 distinct CDR3 sequences, of which around 70% are seen a single time; approximately 26% belongs to the top ten. This sample's RNA came from whole unsorted tissue. Material for sequencing was lung tumor tissue. These receptors were collected from a man aged 55 to 70 with non-small cell lung cancer.

In this sample, this clonotype turned up many times. The V call is TRBV4-2, the J call TRBJ1-6; the D gene is possibly TRBD1 (6 bases). This CDR3 region has 15 residues. Germline lookup yields CDR1 LGHNA and CDR2 YNFKEQ. The V end was cut by 0 bases, the J end by 10 bases, with 13 bases between. The CDR3 DNA is TGTGCCAGCAGCCAAGAAGGGGGGGGTGGCTCACCCCTCCACTTT. This gives the protein CASSQEGGGGSPLHF.

With regard to this clonotype: A much larger clone lies one base from this, so it may be a read error. The chain uses TRBV6-5 and TRBJ2-1, with no clear D. CDR3 length: 13 amino acids. V was shortened by 5 bases and J by 3 bases, with 8 bases between the two germline ends. CDR1 is MNHEY, CDR2 SVGAGI, per germline. CDR3: CASSVGLYNEQFF. The CDR3 DNA reads as TGTGCCAGCAGTGTCGGGCTCTACAATGAGCAGTTCTTC.

V gene TRBV6-1 combines with J gene TRBJ1-2; no clear D. Germline CDR1 is MNHNS and CDR2 is SASEGT. V was clipped by 0 bases and J by 8 bases, with 16 bases between them. The CDR3 has 15 residues. CDR3 protein: CASSEATQRSAGYTF. CDR3 DNA sequence: TGTGCCAGCAGTGAAGCGACCCAGAGGAGTGCAGGCTACACCTTC.

This clonotype was seen once. A junction boundary mismatches the germline segment, possibly from a read error. The chain couples TRBV4-1 to TRBJ1-3; D not resolved. The CDR3 runs 15 residues. The germline gives CDR1 MGHRA, CDR2 YSYEKL. This CDR3 is CASSQVRIGGSTIYF. CDR3 nucleotides: TGCGCCAGCAGCCAAGTGAGGATTGGTGGAAGCACCATATATTTT.

The rearrangement joins TRBV11-2 to TRBJ1-1; 7 nucleotides align to TRBD1. The CDR3 extends over 15 amino acids. The germline CDR1 and CDR2 sequences are SGHAT and FQNNGV. The CDR3, as DNA: TGTGTCAACAGCCATTTCCAGGGGGGGGACACTGAAGCTTTCTTT. The encoded protein is CVNSHFQGGDTEAFF.

Details on this clonotype: A single base separates this from a much larger clone, so it may be a read error. The CDR3 does not close with the conserved phenylalanine or tryptophan, likely indicating a read error. The gene calls are TRBV4-1 and TRBJ2-5, with no clear D. CDR3 length equals 14 residues. The germline V gene has CDR1 MGHRA and CDR2 YSYEKL. The CDR3: CASSQEAHWETQYL. For the CDR3, the DNA is TGTGCCAGCAGCCAAGAGGCGCACTGGGAGACCCAGTACTTA.

This clonotype was counted only a few times. V and J are TRBV5-4 and TRBJ2-2; D remains unclear. The V end was cut by 0 bases, the J end by 4 bases, with 4 bases between. The germline CDR1 and CDR2 sequences are SGHNT and YYREEE (reference sequence). This CDR3 contains 13 residues. The CDR3 here is CASSLGFTGELFF. CDR3 bases: TGTGCCAGCAGCTTGGGATTCACCGGGGAGCTGTTTTTT. Combining the CDR3 with reference TRBV5-4 and TRBJ2-2 gives the whole variable domain ETGVTQSPTHLIKTRGQQVTLRCSSQSGHNTVSWYQQALGQGPQFIFQYYREEENGRGNFPPRFSGLQFPNYSSELNVNALELDDSALYLCASSLGFTGELFFGEGSRLTVL.

With regard to this clonotype: A much larger clone differs from this one at a single base, so this may be a read error. The conserved phenylalanine or tryptophan normally closing the CDR3 is absent here, so this likely arose from a read error. The chain uses TRBV28 and TRBJ2-3, with a tentative D call TRBD2 (5 bases). CDR3 length: 15 amino acids. Germline V gives CDR1 MDHEN, CDR2 SYDVKM. The V gene lost 5 bases and the J gene lost 0 bases, with 12 bases spanning the gap. In DNA form, the CDR3 reads TGTGCCAGCAGTCCCGCGGGCCTTAGCACAGATACGCAGTATATT. It is translated as CASSPAGLSTDTQYI.

On this clonotype itself: A read error is likely, as this CDR3 ends without the conserved phenylalanine or tryptophan. Because the CDR3's place on the DNA is in doubt, the DNA is left out and the CDR3 is given as listed by TCRdb. CDR3 region: CASSQEGQGSSDYGYTY. The chain couples TRBV4-3 to TRBJ1-2; whether TRBD1, the table's D call, matches the DNA was not checked. From its first to its last residue, the CDR3 has 17 amino acids. The germline V gene has CDR1 LGHNA and CDR2 YSLEER.

With respect to this clonotype: An end of the junction does not agree with germline; a read error may underlie this. The chain links TRBV5-1 to TRBJ1-5; 7 nucleotides agree with TRBD1. Germline V CDR1 and CDR2: SGHRS, YFSETQ. The CDR3 covers 13 residues. The CDR3 spells CTSSLRQGQPQHF. The CDR3 DNA reads TGCACCAGCAGTTTGCGACAGGGTCAGCCCCAGCATTTT.

On this clonotype itself: Being one base from a much bigger clone, this may be a read error. The chain couples TRBV11-2 to TRBJ2-7; 8 nucleotides line up with TRBD1. The CDR3 covers 17 residues. V dropped 6 bases and J dropped 3; count of bases not matched to a gene: 16. CDR1 is SGHAT, CDR2 FQNNGV, per germline. CDR3 DNA sequence: TGTGCCAGCAGATCGGAAGGATGGACAGGGACCATCTACGAGCAGTACTTC. The encoded protein is CASRSEGWTGTIYEQYF.

Comment on this clonotype: Without the conserved terminal phenylalanine or tryptophan, this CDR3 likely stems from a read error. Because the CDR3's place on the DNA is in doubt, the DNA is left out and the CDR3 is given as listed by TCRdb. This chain joins TRBV11-1 and TRBJ2-1. The CDR3 totals 11 residues, both ends included. Germline CDR1 reads SGHAT; CDR2 reads FQDESV (reference sequence). CDR3 in amino acids: CGSSLYAEQSL.

The J gene is TRBJ2-2, the V gene TRBV29-1; unclear D gene. V lost 4 bases, J lost 2 bases, and 11 bases lay in between. CDR1 and CDR2 (germline): SQVTM, ANQGSEA. The CDR3 consists of 14 residues. CDR3 protein: CSVGSPVNTGELFF. The CDR3 DNA is TGCAGCGTTGGGAGTCCAGTCAACACCGGGGAGCTGTTTTTT.

About this clonotype: An end of the junction differs from the germline gene, which may be a read error. This chain uses TRBV20-1 with TRBJ1-6, with D unresolved. CDR1 and CDR2 from the germline V gene are DFQATT and SNEGSKA (reference sequence). The CDR3 length is 15 residues. DNA of the CDR3: TGCGGTGCACCCGACGCGAGCTCCTATAATTCACCCCTCCACTTT. Residues: CGAPDASSYNSPLHF.

This clonotype was seen repeatedly, ten times or more. V usage is TRBV6-2 or TRBV6-3 and J usage is TRBJ2-2; the D gene is possibly TRBD1 (6 bases). CDR3 length equals 14 residues. The ends were cut back, 5 bases at V and 6 bases at J, with 13 bases in the middle. Germline-derived CDR1 and CDR2 are MNHEY and SVGEGT. The CDR3 region has the DNA TGTGCCAGCAGTACCCAACAGGGAGCCGGGGAGCTGTTTTTT. Translating gives CASSTQQGAGELFF.

This clonotype was detected only once. Here the CDR3 omits its conserved ending phenylalanine or tryptophan, so a read error is the likely source. The chain carries TRBV2 and TRBJ2-3; D remains ambiguous. Germline V gene sequence: CDR1 SNHLY, CDR2 FYNNEI. V was cut by 2 bases and J by 0 bases, with 12 bases left in between. The CDR3 is 16 residues long. The CDR3 loop is CASSESESISTDTQYL. As DNA, the CDR3 is TGTGCCAGCAGTGAATCTGAGAGCATTAGCACAGATACGCAGTATTTA.

A single count supports this clonotype. This chain links TRBV7-9 with TRBJ2-3; TRBD1 is a possible D gene (5 bases). V lost 2 bases, J lost 14 bases, and 14 bases lay in between. The CDR3 totals 12 residues. The germline V gene encodes CDR1 SEHNR and CDR2 FQNEAQ (reference sequence). CDR3 DNA sequence: TGTGCCAGCAGCTTAAGCACAGGAATGCCGTATTTT. Translation: CASSLSTGMPYF.

Worth noting for this clonotype: An end of the junction does not agree with germline; a read error may underlie this. V usage is TRBV11-2 and J usage is TRBJ1-1; D gene unclear. The CDR3 covers 11 residues. CDR1 and CDR2 from the germline V gene are SGHAT and FQNNGV. DNA of the CDR3: TGTGACAGCAGAAAAGACACTGAAGCTTTCTTT. Protein: CDSRKDTEAFF.

As to this clonotype: Germline and junction disagree at one end, which may indicate a read error. This rearrangement joins TRBV29-1 to TRBJ1-1, with D hard to call. The germline gives CDR1 SQVTM, CDR2 ANQGSEA. CDR3 length: 12 amino acids. This chain's CDR3 is CGVEGGSSEVFF. Here the CDR3 DNA reads TGCGGCGTTGAAGGTGGATCCTCTGAAGTTTTCTTT.

In the case of this clonotype: A read error may account for a junction end that differs from germline. CDR3 in amino acids: CASSLGTGRTGELLF. The CDR3 coding sequence is TGTGCCAGCAGCTTAGGAACAGGGCGGACCGGTGAGCTGTTATTT. This chain links TRBV11-2 with TRBJ2-2; possibly TRBD1 for D (6 bases). Germline V CDR1 and CDR2: SGHAT, FQNNGV. The CDR3 has 15 residues.

Only a few counts were recorded for this clonotype. A much larger clone sits a single nucleotide away, making a read error possible. This rearrangement joins TRBV11-3 to TRBJ1-1; no reliable D call. CDR1 is SGHNT, CDR2 YENEEA, per germline. This CDR3 spans 14 amino acids. In DNA form, the CDR3 reads TGTGCCAGCAGCTTAGATCAGGAGGGCACTCAAGCTTTCTTT. This sequence encodes CASSLDQEGTQAFF.